What follows are 28 T cell receptor beta chains derived from one specimen sequenced in a study of control samples from healthy donors and cancer patients. Sequencing used immunoSEQ multiplex PCR; TCRdb keeps in-frame clones, though not all of them. The sample includes 150,000 to 200,000 clones, more than 90% of them seen just once. The sequencing input was blood. Receptors originate from a man between 25 and 39 years old in good health.

The CDR3 bases are TGTGCCAGCAGCTTGGGCCGAAACACCGGGGAGCTGTTTTTT. It encodes CASSLGRNTGELFF. The gene calls are TRBV5-4 and TRBJ2-2; no definite D call. V was trimmed by 0 bases and J by 2 bases, leaving 5 bases between them. CDR1 is SGHNT and CDR2 is YYREEE in the germline V gene (reference sequence). The CDR3 length is 14 residues.

This clone was seen only once. The chain has TRBV4-1 and TRBJ2-2; 9 bases are shared with TRBD1. The CDR3 is made up of 18 amino acids. Germline V gives CDR1 MGHRA, CDR2 YSYEKL. After removal of 0 bases from V and 5 bases from J, the junction contained 10 bases not matched to a gene. The CDR3 bases are TGCGCCAGCAGCCAAGATAATTATGGACAGGGGCCGACCGGGGAGCTGTTTTTT. This gives the protein CASSQDNYGQGPTGELFF.

The V call is TRBV5-1, the J call TRBJ1-6, with 8 bases fitting TRBD1. CDR1 SGHRS and CDR2 YFSETQ come from the germline V gene. The CDR3 length is 16 residues. J gave up 8 bases and V 1 base, and 8 bases lay outside the gene matches. Here the CDR3 reads CASSLQGAMGDSPLHF. The CDR3 DNA reads TGCGCCAGCAGCTTGCAGGGGGCAATGGGTGATTCACCCCTCCACTTT.

The chain carries TRBV18 and TRBJ2-3; 12 nucleotides agree with TRBD2. The germline CDR1 and CDR2 sequences are KGHSH and LQKENI. The CDR3 sequence is 16 residues long. The junction had 8 bases not matched to a gene; V was cut back by 8 bases and J by 2 bases. CDR3 protein: CASQRTSGVPTDTQYF. DNA of the CDR3: TGTGCCAGCCAGAGGACTAGCGGGGTACCCACAGATACGCAGTATTTT.

The rearrangement links TRBV19 to TRBJ2-7, with D possibly called TRBD1 or TRBD2 (6 bases each). The CDR3 has 16 amino acids. Germline assignment: CDR1 LNHDA and CDR2 SQIVND (reference sequence). V lost 1 base to trimming and J lost 4 bases, with 17 bases between them. DNA of the CDR3: TGTGCCAGTAGTATAGCGGCGTTTGGGGGGCGATACGAGCAGTACTTC. It translates to CASSIAAFGGRYEQYF.

The chain is built from TRBV19 and TRBJ1-2; 9 nucleotides agree with TRBD1. Germline loops: CDR1 LNHDA, CDR2 SQIVND (reference sequence). The CDR3 is 13 amino acids. With V trimmed by 5 bases and J by 4 bases, 2 bases remained unmatched. This CDR3 reads CASSQDRGYGYTF. Written as DNA, the CDR3 is TGTGCCAGTAGTCAGGACAGGGGCTATGGCTACACCTTC.

J is TRBJ2-6 and V is TRBV30; D call uncertain. Germline CDR1 GTSNPN, CDR2 SVGIG (reference sequence). The CDR3 is 14 amino acids. The V gene lost 5 bases and the J gene lost 2 bases, with 10 bases spanning the gap. The CDR3 DNA follows: TGTGCCTGGGCCCTGTATGCTGGGGCCAACGTCCTGACTTTC. Amino acids: CAWALYAGANVLTF.

V usage is TRBV19 and J usage is TRBJ2-6; TRBD1 aligns across 7 bases. J was trimmed by 0 bases and V by 7 bases; bases with no gene match: 15. This CDR3 has 19 amino acids. Germline values: CDR1 LNHDA, CDR2 SQIVND (reference sequence). For the CDR3, the DNA is TGTGCCAGTACCCCCTCTCAGGGGGTCCCTCGCTCTGGGGCCAACGTCCTGACTTTC. This codes for CASTPSQGVPRSGANVLTF.

The chain combines TRBV28 with TRBJ1-1; no clear D gene. Per germline, CDR1 MDHEN and CDR2 SYDVKM. Trimming left V 4 bases short and J 0 bases short, with 9 bases between. The CDR3 length is 14 residues. CDR3 residues: CASSSLGMNTEAFF. CDR3 nucleotides: TGTGCCAGCAGTTCCTTGGGGATGAACACTGAAGCTTTCTTT.

This clone was detected only once. The V call is TRBV27, the J call TRBJ1-4; maybe TRBD1 (6 bases). This CDR3 is built from 19 residues. Per the germline V gene, CDR1 is MNHEY and CDR2 is SMNVEV (reference sequence). V was shortened by 3 bases and J by 6 bases, with 26 bases between the two germline ends. The CDR3 nucleotides are TGTGCCAGCAGTTTCGCACGGACAGATTTAAGGCAGGGGTATGAAAAACTGTTTTTT. Protein: CASSFARTDLRQGYEKLFF.

This CDR3 is CASSRGTVFFSGNTIYF. Written as DNA, the CDR3 is TGTGCCAGCAGCCGCGGGACCGTGTTCTTTTCTGGAAACACCATATATTTT. The chain recombines TRBV5-8 with TRBJ1-3; TRBD1 might be the D (5 bases). CDR3 length: 17 residues. V was clipped by 4 bases and J by 1 base, with 18 bases between them. Germline CDR1 SGHTS, CDR2 YDEGEE. Together with reference TRBV5-8 and TRBJ1-3, the CDR3 gives the full variable domain: EAGVTQSPTHLIKTRGQQATLRCSPISGHTSVYWYQQALGLGLQFLLWYDEGEERNRGNFPPRFSGRQFPNYSSELNVNALELEDSALYLCASSRGTVFFSGNTIYFGEGSWLTVV.

This rearrangement joins TRBV12-3 or TRBV12-4 to TRBJ2-7, with TRBD1 matching over 9 bases. Trimming removed 8 bases from V and 1 base from J; junction bases left unmatched: 3. The CDR3 runs 13 residues. CDR3 protein: CASRGQGSYEQYF. CDR3 sequence (DNA): TGTGCCAGCCGGGGACAGGGTTCCTACGAGCAGTACTTC.

This chain connects TRBV11-3 to TRBJ2-2; unclear D gene. V lost 5 bases to trimming and J lost 2 bases, with 12 bases between them. CDR3 length: 15 amino acids. In germline, CDR1 is SGHNT, CDR2 YENEEA. The CDR3 region has the DNA TGTGCCAGCAGCGCAGCCGGGTCCAACACCGGGGAGCTGTTTTTT. It yields the protein CASSAAGSNTGELFF.

The chain has TRBV19 and TRBJ1-2, with TRBD1 matching 8 bases. The CDR3 is 16 residues long. The germline V gene encodes CDR1 LNHDA and CDR2 SQIVND (reference sequence). V gave up 5 bases and J gave up 0 bases; unmatched junction bases: 8. The CDR3 loop is CASSPDRGRANYGYTF. CDR3 nucleotides: TGTGCCAGTAGTCCCGACAGGGGACGAGCTAACTATGGCTACACCTTC.

This chain links TRBV4-3 with TRBJ1-1, with D tentatively TRBD1 (6 bases). The V end was cut by 3 bases, the J end by 0 bases, with 14 bases between. The length of the CDR3 is 16 residues. Germline-derived CDR1 and CDR2 are LGHNA and YSLEER. The CDR3 here is CASSQGDGQLNTEAFF. CDR3 sequence (DNA): TGCGCCAGCAGCCAGGGTGATGGACAGTTGAACACTGAAGCTTTCTTT.

This clone was observed a single time. The rearrangement uses TRBV30 and TRBJ1-2; D is undetermined. CDR3 length equals 13 residues. Germline CDR1 GTSNPN, CDR2 SVGIG (reference sequence). Trimming took off 3 bases at V and 7 bases at J, with 15 bases between the two ends. The DNA of the CDR3 is TGTGCCTGGAGCATCACGGTTAGTGCTGGCTACACCTTC. Translated, it gives CAWSITVSAGYTF.

The chain couples TRBV5-1 to TRBJ2-7, with 9 positions matching TRBD1. The CDR3 has 17 residues. Germline lookup yields CDR1 SGHRS and CDR2 YFSETQ. The V segment lost 4 bases and the J segment 7 bases; nucleotides outside the gene matches: 18. This CDR3 is CASSTTSSGTGWREQYF. CDR3 DNA sequence: TGCGCCAGCAGCACAACATCCTCCGGGACAGGGTGGAGGGAGCAGTACTTC.

The CDR3 nucleotides read TGTGCCAGCAGCACGGACGGGTCTTATGAAGCTTTCTTT. Protein product: CASSTDGSYEAFF. The genes are TRBV21-1 and TRBJ1-1. TRBV21-1 is recorded as a pseudogene. This CDR3 region has 13 residues.

This chain uses TRBV6-1 with TRBJ2-1; 8 bases are shared with TRBD1. Germline CDR1 MNHNS, CDR2 SASEGT. V trimming: 3 bases; J trimming: 15 bases; junction bases outside the gene matches: 22. This CDR3 comprises 17 residues. This chain's CDR3 is CASSEEPPSGQDPWGFF. The CDR3 DNA follows: TGTGCCAGCAGTGAGGAGCCTCCCTCGGGACAGGACCCGTGGGGGTTCTTC.

The V and J genes are TRBV19 and TRBJ2-5, with TRBD2 as a possible D gene (5 bases). V was trimmed by 4 bases and J by 5 bases, leaving 8 bases between them. There are 12 residues in the CDR3. Germline assignment: CDR1 LNHDA and CDR2 SQIVND (reference sequence). CDR3 sequence: CASSSSVETQYF. Written as DNA, the CDR3 is TGTGCCAGTAGTAGTAGCGTCGAGACCCAGTACTTC.

This chain connects TRBV27 to TRBJ1-2; TRBD1 matches 9 bases. The junction had 4 bases not matched to a gene; V was cut back by 3 bases and J by 5 bases. There are 14 residues in the CDR3. Per germline, CDR1 MNHEY and CDR2 SMNVEV (reference sequence). This CDR3 is CASSFTGGGYGYTF. In nucleotides, the CDR3 is TGTGCCAGCAGTTTCACAGGGGGCGGGTATGGCTACACCTTC.

This chain joins TRBV5-4 and TRBJ1-6; 9 bases are a match to TRBD1. V lost 1 base and J lost 6; bases outside the gene matches: 2. The germline V gene encodes CDR1 SGHNT and CDR2 YYREEE (reference sequence). The CDR3 has 15 residues. The CDR3: CASSLRTGANSPLHF. The CDR3 coding sequence is TGTGCCAGCAGCTTGCGGACAGGGGCTAATTCACCCCTCCACTTT.

The rearrangement links TRBV19 to TRBJ2-7; 8 bases fit TRBD1. This CDR3 is built from 16 residues. Germline CDR1 reads LNHDA; CDR2 reads SQIVND (reference sequence). J lost 4 bases, V lost 7 bases, and 15 bases had no gene match. In nucleotides, the CDR3 is TGTGCCAGTACTCCGAGGCACGGGACAGGCGCGTACGAGCAGTACTTC. Residues: CASTPRHGTGAYEQYF.

This clone was recorded a few times. The chain is built from TRBV29-1 and TRBJ1-1; 9 bases are shared with TRBD1. Per germline, CDR1 SQVTM and CDR2 ANQGSEA. The CDR3 runs to 12 residues. Trimming at V came to 7 bases and at J to 4 bases, leaving 4 bases not matched to a gene. The DNA of the CDR3 is TGCAGCGCCGACAGGGGGAGCACTGAAGCTTTCTTT. Its protein product is CSADRGSTEAFF. The full variable domain, rest sourced from reference TRBV29-1 and TRBJ1-1, is SAVISQKPSRDICQRGTSLTIQCQVDSQVTMMFWYRQQPGQSLTLIATANQGSEATYESGFVIDKFPISRPNLTFSTLTVSNMSPEDSSIYLCSADRGSTEAFFGQGTRLTVV.

The chain recombines TRBV7-2 with TRBJ2-7; tentatively, D is TRBD1 (6 bases). This CDR3 comprises 13 residues. V lost 1 base, J lost 6 bases, and 10 bases lay in between. CDR1 and CDR2 from the germline V gene are SGHTA and FQGNSA. CDR3 sequence (DNA): TGTGCCAGCAGCTTAGATACAGGGCTCGAGCAGTACTTC. It encodes CASSLDTGLEQYF. The full variable domain, rest sourced from reference TRBV7-2 and TRBJ2-7, is GAGVSQSPSNKVTEKGKDVELRCDPISGHTALYWYRQSLGQGLEFLIYFQGNSAPDKSGLPSDRFSAERTGGSVSTLTIQRTQQEDSAVYLCASSLDTGLEQYFGPGTRLTVT.

The chain uses TRBV5-8 and TRBJ1-5; perhaps TRBD1 as D (5 bases). CDR1 SGHTS and CDR2 YDEGEE come from the germline V gene. The length of the CDR3 is 14 residues. Trimming shortened V by 1 base and J by 1 base, and 6 bases separated the two germline ends. CDR3 region: CASSLRDSNQPQHF. CDR3 coding DNA: TGTGCCAGCAGCTTGAGGGACAGCAATCAGCCCCAGCATTTT.

The J gene is TRBJ1-5, the V gene TRBV18; 8 bases are shared with TRBD1. This CDR3 region has 16 residues. Losses at the gene ends were 6 bases for V and 5 bases for J; bases not matched to a gene: 12. Per germline, CDR1 KGHSH and CDR2 LQKENI. CDR3 sequence reads: CASSPTRGTGDQPQHF. The CDR3 DNA reads TGTGCCAGCTCTCCAACCCGAGGGACAGGTGATCAGCCCCAGCATTTT.

This rearrangement joins TRBV19 to TRBJ2-3; tentatively, D is TRBD2 (6 bases). CDR3 length equals 15 residues. CDR1 and CDR2 (germline): LNHDA, SQIVND (reference sequence). Trimming cost V 2 bases and J 0 bases, with 9 bases left between them. The chain's CDR3 is CASSITGTSTDTQYF. The CDR3 nucleotides read TGTGCCAGTAGTATAACCGGGACTAGCACAGATACGCAGTATTTT.